These 25 T cell receptor beta chains were all obtained from the same sample, sequenced in a study of T cell responses to AZD1222 COVID-19 vaccine (dated by TCRdb to the early 2020s). The time point label for this specimen denotes: baseline before first vaccination. Library prep was done by the immunoSEQ multiplex PCR assay. TCRdb mirrors the immuneACCESS table, restricted to in-frame sequences. Some clones are absent from its copies; in checked studies, under half trace to an unresolved V gene, and the reason for the others is unknown. A total of around 99,000 clones appear in this sample, around 94% of them only once. The ten largest clonotypes hold 9.5% to 15% of the sample. The sample in question was peripheral blood, obtained on day 0 of AZD1222 vaccination. These receptors all come from an adult in good health.

The chain has TRBV27 and TRBJ1-1, with D perhaps TRBD1 (5 bases). Deletions cut 7 bases from V and 4 bases from J, with 13 bases between. CDR1 and CDR2 (germline): MNHEY, SMNVEV (reference sequence). CDR3 length: 13 residues. CDR3 nucleotides: TGTGCCAGCACCAGCCGGAGGGGCACTGAAGCTTTCTTT. This codes for CASTSRRGTEAFF.

This chain uses TRBV6-2 or TRBV6-3 with TRBJ1-1, with D maybe TRBD1 (6 bases). The length of the CDR3 is 13 residues. V lost 2 bases and J lost 8, with 12 bases in between. Per germline, CDR1 MNHEY and CDR2 SVGEGT. The CDR3 DNA reads as TGTGCCAGCAGTTACGGGACCGGGACAGAAGCTTTCTTT. It is translated as CASSYGTGTEAFF.

The V gene is TRBV5-1, the J gene TRBJ1-1, with 7 positions matching TRBD1. Germline lookup yields CDR1 SGHRS and CDR2 YFSETQ. V lost 4 bases and J lost 6; bases outside the gene matches: 12. The CDR3 sequence is 15 residues long. The CDR3 coding sequence is TGCGCCAGCAGCGCAACGGGACAGTCTTGGTCTGAAGCTTTCTTT. Its translation: CASSATGQSWSEAFF.

This clone was detected once. The CDR3 here is CASSVDPRGNTEAFF. CDR3 in DNA: TGTGCCAGCAGCGTAGATCCAAGAGGGAACACTGAAGCTTTCTTT. The chain is built from TRBV9 and TRBJ1-1; D is undetermined. CDR3 length equals 15 residues. Germline V gene data show CDR1 as SGDLS and CDR2 as YYNGEE. V was shortened by 0 bases and J by 1 base, with 10 bases between the two germline ends. The full variable domain, with the rest looked up from reference TRBV9 and TRBJ1-1, is DSGVTQTPKHLITATGQRVTLRCSPRSGDLSVYWYQQSLDQGLQFLIQYYNGEERAKGNILERFSAQQFPDLHSELNLSSLELGDSALYFCASSVDPRGNTEAFFGQGTRLTVV.

The V and J genes are TRBV30 and TRBJ1-1; D is possibly TRBD1 (5 bases). Germline assignment: CDR1 GTSNPN and CDR2 SVGIG (reference sequence). The CDR3 has 14 amino acids. Trimming took 2 bases from V and 5 from J, leaving 15 bases between them. This chain's CDR3 is CAWSSGARLTEAFF. CDR3 in DNA: TGTGCCTGGAGTTCCGGGGCTAGATTAACTGAAGCTTTCTTT.

The V call is TRBV6-1, the J call TRBJ1-3; a weak D match, TRBD1 (5 bases). The CDR3 spans 17 residues. Trimming removed 2 bases from V and 4 bases from J, with 18 bases in between. Germline assignment: CDR1 MNHNS and CDR2 SASEGT. The CDR3: CASSEMSPSGTGNTIYF. CDR3 sequence (DNA): TGTGCCAGCAGTGAAATGTCCCCCTCAGGGACCGGAAACACCATATATTTT.

The chain combines TRBV5-1 with TRBJ2-1, with 8 bases fitting TRBD2. In germline, CDR1 is SGHRS, CDR2 YFSETQ. The CDR3 has 15 amino acids. V was pared by 4 bases and J by 8 bases, with 11 bases of the junction left unmatched. CDR3 protein: CASSPLAGLRDEQFF. CDR3 bases: TGCGCCAGCAGCCCTTTAGCGGGGCTCAGAGATGAGCAGTTCTTC.

This chain joins TRBV30 and TRBJ1-1; tentatively, D is TRBD1 (5 bases). The CDR3 spans 12 residues. Germline CDR1 is GTSNPN and CDR2 is SVGIG (reference sequence). V was trimmed by 3 bases and J by 10 bases, leaving 15 bases between them. CDR3 nucleotides: TGTGCCTGGAGCCCGGGACCCCAAGGAGCTTTCTTT. Translating it yields CAWSPGPQGAFF. The whole variable domain, remainder taken from reference TRBV30 and TRBJ1-1, is SQTIHQWPATLVQPVGSPLSLECTVEGTSNPNLYWYRQAAGRGLQLLFYSVGIGQISSEVPQNLSASRPQDRQFILSSKKLLLSDSGFYLCAWSPGPQGAFFGQGTRLTVV.

The J gene is TRBJ1-2, the V gene TRBV7-6; D is possibly TRBD1 (5 bases). Trimming removed 6 bases at V and 1 base at J, with 12 bases between. From germline, CDR1 is SGHVS and CDR2 FNYEAQ. The CDR3 is 14 amino acids. The CDR3 sequence is CASRPGAVNYGYTF. The CDR3 nucleotides are TGTGCCAGCAGACCCGGGGCAGTTAACTATGGCTACACCTTC.

J is TRBJ1-5 and V is TRBV23-1; D gene unclear. Being an ORF, TRBV23-1 has a function that is uncertain. CDR3 length equals 17 residues. V dropped 1 base and J dropped 6 bases, with 19 bases sitting between them. In DNA, the CDR3 is TGCGCCAGCAGTCAATTCTACGGAGGTCACTATTCTCAGCCCCAGCATTTT. Translated: CASSQFYGGHYSQPQHF.

V is TRBV12-5 and J is TRBJ2-1, with 9 positions matching TRBD2. Trimming removed 0 bases from V and 1 base from J; junction bases left unmatched: 1. The CDR3 is 16 amino acids. Germline CDR1 LGHNT, CDR2 FRNRAP. CDR3: CASGLVLAGSYNEQFF. CDR3 nucleotide sequence: TGTGCTAGTGGTTTGGTCCTAGCGGGGTCCTACAATGAGCAGTTCTTC.

This rearrangement joins TRBV29-1 to TRBJ1-1; 7 bases match TRBD1. V shed 5 bases, J shed 2 bases, and the junction held 2 bases outside the gene matches. This CDR3 has 12 amino acids. The germline gives CDR1 SQVTM, CDR2 ANQGSEA. The CDR3: CSVRQGNTEAFF. In DNA, the CDR3 is TGCAGCGTTCGACAGGGAAACACTGAAGCTTTCTTT.

The genes are TRBV7-8 and TRBJ2-1; 11 nucleotides line up with TRBD2. Trimming took 5 bases from V and 3 from J; bases not matched to a gene: 15. The V gene's germline CDR1 is SGHVS and CDR2 FQNEAQ. This CDR3 region has 19 residues. CDR3 sequence reads: CASSHPGTSGFEGYNEQFF. CDR3 nucleotides: TGTGCCAGCAGCCATCCCGGGACTAGCGGTTTTGAAGGCTACAATGAGCAGTTCTTC. Using reference TRBV7-8 and TRBJ2-1 for the parts outside the CDR3, the full variable domain is GAGVSQSPRYKVAKRGQDVALRCDPISGHVSLFWYQQALGQGPEFLTYFQNEAQLDKSGLPSDRFFAERPEGSVSTLKIQRTQQEDSAVYLCASSHPGTSGFEGYNEQFFGPGTRLTVL.

The chain combines TRBV5-5 with TRBJ1-5; D not certain. This CDR3 has 17 residues. The V end lost 4 bases, the J end lost 1 base, and 18 bases lay between the germline ends. Germline values: CDR1 SGHKS, CDR2 YYEKEE (reference sequence). The CDR3 spells CASSVRGSGLSNQPQHF. The CDR3 coding sequence is TGTGCCAGCAGCGTAAGAGGTTCGGGGTTGAGCAATCAGCCCCAGCATTTT.

V is TRBV10-2 and J is TRBJ2-5, with D possibly TRBD1 on 6 matching bases. The V gene's germline CDR1 is WSHSY and CDR2 SAAADI. The CDR3 contains 14 residues. Trimming stripped 6 bases from V and 7 bases from J, with 18 bases between. The CDR3 nucleotides read TGCGCCAGCAGCGGGGACATTTTAAGGGGGACCCAGTACTTC. Amino acid sequence: CASSGDILRGTQYF.

This chain connects TRBV30 to TRBJ1-2; D is undetermined. Per germline, CDR1 GTSNPN and CDR2 SVGIG (reference sequence). V was clipped by 1 base and J by 6 bases, with 12 bases between them. The CDR3 has 13 amino acids. The CDR3 coding sequence is TGTGCCTGGAGTGGTCAAGGTTTCGATGGCTACACCTTC. Its protein is CAWSGQGFDGYTF.

The chain links TRBV2 to TRBJ2-1, with no clear D. Germline-derived CDR1 and CDR2 are SNHLY and FYNNEI. With 11 bases removed from V and 7 bases from J, the gap between germline ends came to 18 bases. The CDR3 has 13 amino acids. The CDR3 nucleotides are TGTGCCCACAAGGTCTTAACCCGTAATGAGCAGTTCTTC. This sequence encodes CAHKVLTRNEQFF.

The rearrangement uses TRBV12-5 and TRBJ1-2; TRBD1 matches at 8 bases. Germline V gene sequence: CDR1 LGHNT, CDR2 FRNRAP. V shed 5 bases, J shed 7 bases, and the junction held 18 bases outside the gene matches. The CDR3 has 17 amino acids. The CDR3 bases are TGTGCTAGTGGTCCCCTTTTGGGCCTTAGGACAGGGTTTGGCTACACCTTC. Protein sequence: CASGPLLGLRTGFGYTF.

This chain joins TRBV2 and TRBJ1-1, with D possibly TRBD1 on 6 matching bases. Germline V gene lookup returns CDR1 SNHLY and CDR2 FYNNEI. The CDR3 runs to 15 residues. V dropped 6 bases and J dropped 0 bases, with 14 bases sitting between them. The CDR3 is CASSEQGTMNTEAFF. CDR3 bases: TGTGCCAGCAGCGAACAGGGAACAATGAACACTGAAGCTTTCTTT.

CDR3 loop: CASRPFSGAGDTQYF. In nucleotides, the CDR3 is TGTGCCAGCAGACCTTTTAGCGGGGCGGGGGATACGCAGTATTTT. V is TRBV6-6 and J is TRBJ2-3, with 8 bases fitting TRBD2. The J segment lost 6 bases and the V segment lost 6 bases, leaving 11 bases of the junction unmatched. From germline, CDR1 is MNHNY and CDR2 SVGAGI (reference sequence). The length of the CDR3 is 15 residues.

CDR3 sequence (DNA): TGTGCCAGCAGTGAGATCGACACTGAAGCTTTCTTT. It is translated as CASSEIDTEAFF. The chain couples TRBV6-1 to TRBJ1-1; D is undetermined. Germline V CDR1 and CDR2: MNHNS, SASEGT. The V end lost 3 bases, the J end lost 3 bases, and 5 bases lay between the germline ends. CDR3 length: 12 amino acids.

The chain joins TRBV30 to TRBJ1-5; the match to TRBD1 covers 7 bases. There are 12 residues in the CDR3. V lost 5 bases to trimming and J lost 7 bases; unmatched junction nucleotides: 5. Looked up from germline, CDR1 is GTSNPN and CDR2 is SVGIG (reference sequence). The CDR3 DNA reads as TGTGCCTGGGGACAGGTAAAACAGCCCCAGCATTTT. It specifies CAWGQVKQPQHF.

The sample holds one count of this clone. The rearrangement uses TRBV18 and TRBJ1-5; the D is unclear. This CDR3 spans 13 amino acids. Germline CDR1 and CDR2: KGHSH and LQKENI. V was cut by 4 bases and J by 7 bases, with 11 bases left in between. The CDR3 is CASSRENGQPQHF. CDR3 sequence (DNA): TGTGCCAGCTCACGAGAAAATGGACAGCCCCAGCATTTT. The full variable domain, its missing parts supplied by reference TRBV18 and TRBJ1-5, is NAGVMQNPRHLVRRRGQEARLRCSPMKGHSHVYWYRQLPEEGLKFMVYLQKENIIDESGMPKERFSAEFPKEGPSILRIQQVVRGDSAAYFCASSRENGQPQHFGDGTRLSIL.

This chain joins TRBV7-2 and TRBJ2-3, with 8 positions matching TRBD1. V was clipped by 6 bases and J by 4 bases; unmatched bases: 6. The CDR3 is made up of 14 amino acids. Germline V gene lookup returns CDR1 SGHTA and CDR2 FQGNSA. CDR3 sequence (DNA): TGTGCCAGCAGGAGCGGACAGGGACCAGATACGCAGTATTTT. It yields the protein CASRSGQGPDTQYF.

This clone occurred a few times. The chain employs TRBV4-1 and TRBJ2-7; D not certain. V lost 0 bases, J lost 3 bases, and 12 bases lay in between. CDR1 MGHRA and CDR2 YSYEKL come from the germline V gene. The CDR3 runs to 15 residues. This CDR3 reads CASSQDEVRSYEQYF. The CDR3, as DNA: TGCGCCAGCAGCCAAGATGAGGTGAGAAGCTACGAGCAGTACTTC.